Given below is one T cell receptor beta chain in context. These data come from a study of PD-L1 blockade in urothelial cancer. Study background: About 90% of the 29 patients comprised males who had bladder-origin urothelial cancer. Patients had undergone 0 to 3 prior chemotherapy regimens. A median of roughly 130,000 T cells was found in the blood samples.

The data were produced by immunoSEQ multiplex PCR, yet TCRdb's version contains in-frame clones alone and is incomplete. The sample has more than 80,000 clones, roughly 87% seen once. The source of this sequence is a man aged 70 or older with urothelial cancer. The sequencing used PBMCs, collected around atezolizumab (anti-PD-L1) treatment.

The CDR3: CATSRGQQIYEQYF. As DNA, the CDR3 is TGTGCCACCAGCCGGGGACAGCAAATCTACGAGCAGTACTTC. The V call is TRBV15, the J call TRBJ2-7; TRBD1 aligns across 7 bases. The V gene end was trimmed by 5 bases and the J gene end by 3 bases; junction bases not matched to a gene: 7. The germline CDR1 and CDR2 sequences are LNHNV and YYDKDF (reference sequence). This CDR3 comprises 14 residues.